The T cell receptor beta chain described here comes from a study of Ad26.COV2.S vaccination and SARS-CoV-2 variants. Study background: Sample donor was a member of the COV1001 Ad26.COV2.S trial arm. Each vaccinee took Ad26.COV2.S intramuscularly, once or twice 56 days apart.

Indicated treatment: 15 to 20 received Ad26.COV2.S at low or high dose, single or two shots; about 5 received placebo; per-sample allocation not given. Each sample was drawn 63 days after the first injection (of vaccine or placebo). V was shortened by 2 bases and J by 5 bases, with 6 bases between the two germline ends. Germline V gives CDR1 SGHAT, CDR2 FQNNGV. CDR3 length: 12 residues. A word on this clone: Its antigen is as yet unknown. This CDR3 is also generated by other DNA sequences in the sample.

The study's findings and limits: Analytic work on TCR breadth and depth might have understated the full extent of total T cell responses. Non-spike TCR breadth was similar in vaccine and placebo recipients.

TCRdb keeps only in-frame clones here, not all; method: immunoSEQ multiplex PCR. The sample carries about 680,000 clones, roughly 90% recorded once. The starting material was peripheral blood, obtained in a trial of Ad26.COV2.S vaccine versus placebo. This clonotype originated in a person aged 18-60 years who received the Ad26.COV2.S COVID-19 vaccine or a placebo. V usage is TRBV11-2 and J usage is TRBJ1-1; no firm D call. CDR3 residues: CASSLSRTEAFF. The CDR3 coding sequence is TGTGCCAGCAGCTTATCGCGGACTGAAGCTTTCTTT.